This TCR beta chain was sequenced in a study of blood T cell repertoires in COVID-19. The wider study: Some COVID-19 samples were acute and others convalescent; all came from the United States, Italy and Spain. The cDNA or gDNA used as material had been derived from T cells, B-cell-depleted T cells, or PBMCs.

Assay: immunoSEQ multiplex PCR; the TCRdb copy retains only in-frame clones and omits some. The sample yields around 250,000 clones, about four fifths seen once. V lost 6 bases and J lost 1, with 10 bases in between. The V gene's germline CDR1 is SGHRS and CDR2 YFSETQ. This CDR3 has 13 amino acids. The sample was peripheral blood. This clonotype originated in a woman between 18 and 29 years old with acute or convalescent COVID-19. V is TRBV5-1 and J is TRBJ1-1; D is perhaps TRBD1 (5 bases). The CDR3 nucleotides are TGCGCCAGCAAACAGGACGGGAACACTGAAGCTTTCTTT. This sequence encodes CASKQDGNTEAFF.